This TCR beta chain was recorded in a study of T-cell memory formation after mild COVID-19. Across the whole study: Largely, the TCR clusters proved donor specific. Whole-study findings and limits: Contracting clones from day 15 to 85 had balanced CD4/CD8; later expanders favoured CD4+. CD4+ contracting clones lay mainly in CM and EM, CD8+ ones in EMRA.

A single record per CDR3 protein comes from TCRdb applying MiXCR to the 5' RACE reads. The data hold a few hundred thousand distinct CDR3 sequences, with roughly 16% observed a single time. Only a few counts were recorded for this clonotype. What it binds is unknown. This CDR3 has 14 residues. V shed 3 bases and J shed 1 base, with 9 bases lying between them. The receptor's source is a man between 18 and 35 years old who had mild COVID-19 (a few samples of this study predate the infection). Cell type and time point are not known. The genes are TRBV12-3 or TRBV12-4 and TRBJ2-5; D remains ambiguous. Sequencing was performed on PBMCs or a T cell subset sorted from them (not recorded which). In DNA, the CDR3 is TGTGCCAGCAGTTTCCTCTGGCCCCAAGAGACCCAGTACTTC. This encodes CASSFLWPQETQYF.